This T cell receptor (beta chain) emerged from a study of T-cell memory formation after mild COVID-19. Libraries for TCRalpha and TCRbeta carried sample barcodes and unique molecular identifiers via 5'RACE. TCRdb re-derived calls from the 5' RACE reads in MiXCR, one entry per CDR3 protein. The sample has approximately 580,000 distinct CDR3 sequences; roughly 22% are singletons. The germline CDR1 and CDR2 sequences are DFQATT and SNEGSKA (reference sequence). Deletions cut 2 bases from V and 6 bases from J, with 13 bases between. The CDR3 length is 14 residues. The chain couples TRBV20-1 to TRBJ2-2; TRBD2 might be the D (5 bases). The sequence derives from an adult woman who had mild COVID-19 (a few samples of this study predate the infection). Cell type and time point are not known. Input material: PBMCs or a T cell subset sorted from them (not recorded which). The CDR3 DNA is TGCAGTGCTAGATGGAGAGGGCGGGCCGGGGAGCTGTTTTTT. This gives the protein CSARWRGRAGELFF.